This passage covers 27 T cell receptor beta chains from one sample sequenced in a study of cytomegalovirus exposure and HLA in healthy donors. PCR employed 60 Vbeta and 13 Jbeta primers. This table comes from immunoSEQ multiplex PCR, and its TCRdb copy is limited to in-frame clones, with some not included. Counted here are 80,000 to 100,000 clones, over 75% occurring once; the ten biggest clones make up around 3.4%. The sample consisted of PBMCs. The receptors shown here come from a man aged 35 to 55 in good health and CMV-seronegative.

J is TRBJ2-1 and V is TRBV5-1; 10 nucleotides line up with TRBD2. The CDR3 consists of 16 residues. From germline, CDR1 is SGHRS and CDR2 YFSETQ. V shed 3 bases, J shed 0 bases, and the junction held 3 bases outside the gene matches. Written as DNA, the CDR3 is TGCGCCAGCAGCTCTTCTAGCGGGAGCTCCTACAATGAGCAGTTCTTC. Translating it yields CASSSSSGSSYNEQFF.

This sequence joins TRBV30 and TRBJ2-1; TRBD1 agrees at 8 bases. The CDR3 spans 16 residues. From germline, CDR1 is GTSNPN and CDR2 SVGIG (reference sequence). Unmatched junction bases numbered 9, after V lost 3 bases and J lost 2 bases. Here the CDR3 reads CAWSGAGQGAYNEQFF. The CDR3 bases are TGTGCCTGGAGCGGTGCCGGACAGGGAGCCTACAATGAGCAGTTCTTC.

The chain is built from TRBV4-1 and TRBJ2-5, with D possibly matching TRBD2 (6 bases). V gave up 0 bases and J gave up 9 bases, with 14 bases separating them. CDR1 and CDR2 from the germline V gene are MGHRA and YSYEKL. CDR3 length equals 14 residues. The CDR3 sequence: CASSQEGTRSPQYF. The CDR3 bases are TGCGCCAGCAGCCAAGAAGGGACTCGTAGTCCCCAGTACTTC.

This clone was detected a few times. CDR3 DNA sequence: TGTGCCAGCAGTGTTCTTCACGAGGCCTACGAGCAGTACTTC. Translated, it gives CASSVLHEAYEQYF. The chain links TRBV6-1 to TRBJ2-7; no clear D gene. V gave up 4 bases and J gave up 2 bases, with 12 bases separating them. Looked up from germline, CDR1 is MNHNS and CDR2 is SASEGT. The CDR3 spans 14 residues.

The CDR3 DNA is TGTGCCAGCTCACCACTTTTAGGAGACACTGAAGCTTTCTTT. Amino acids: CASSPLLGDTEAFF. The chain joins TRBV18 to TRBJ1-1; unclear D gene. Germline V CDR1 and CDR2: KGHSH, LQKENI. V shed 1 base and J shed 3 bases, with 9 bases lying between them. The CDR3 runs to 14 residues.

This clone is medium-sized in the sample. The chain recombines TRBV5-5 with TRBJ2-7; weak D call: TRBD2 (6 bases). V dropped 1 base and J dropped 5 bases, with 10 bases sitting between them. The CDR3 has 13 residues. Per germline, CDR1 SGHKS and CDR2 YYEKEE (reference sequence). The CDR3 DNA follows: TGTGCCAGCAGCTTGTTTTGGGGGGACGAGCAGTACTTC. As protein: CASSLFWGDEQYF. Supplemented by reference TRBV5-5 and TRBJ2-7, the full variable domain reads DAGVTQSPTHLIKTRGQQVTLRCSPISGHKSVSWYQQVLGQGPQFIFQYYEKEERGRGNFPDRFSARQFPNYSSELNVNALLLGDSALYLCASSLFWGDEQYFGPGTRLTVT.

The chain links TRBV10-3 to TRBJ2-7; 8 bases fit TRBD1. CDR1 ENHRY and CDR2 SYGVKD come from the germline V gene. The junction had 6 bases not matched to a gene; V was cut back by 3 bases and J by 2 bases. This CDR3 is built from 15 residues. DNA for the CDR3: TGTGCCATCAGTGACGGGGACAGGATAGCCTACGAGCAGTACTTC. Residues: CAISDGDRIAYEQYF.

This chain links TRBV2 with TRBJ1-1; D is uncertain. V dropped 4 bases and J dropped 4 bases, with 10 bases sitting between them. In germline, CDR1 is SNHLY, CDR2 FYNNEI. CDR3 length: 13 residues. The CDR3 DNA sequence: TGTGCCAGCAGTGGGACTCGGACCACTGAAGCTTTCTTT. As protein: CASSGTRTTEAFF.

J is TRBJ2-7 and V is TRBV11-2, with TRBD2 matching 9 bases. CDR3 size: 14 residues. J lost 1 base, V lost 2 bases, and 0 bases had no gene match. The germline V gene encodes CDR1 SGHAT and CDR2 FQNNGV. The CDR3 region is CASSLLAGSYEQYF. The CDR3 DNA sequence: TGTGCCAGCAGCTTACTAGCGGGATCCTACGAGCAGTACTTC.

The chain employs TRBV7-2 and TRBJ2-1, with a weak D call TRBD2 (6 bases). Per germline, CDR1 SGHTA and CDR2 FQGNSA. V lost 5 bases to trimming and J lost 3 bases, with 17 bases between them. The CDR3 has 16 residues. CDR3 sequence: CASSATGTQIYNEQFF. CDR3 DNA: TGTGCCAGCAGCGCAACCGGGACTCAGATCTACAATGAGCAGTTCTTC.

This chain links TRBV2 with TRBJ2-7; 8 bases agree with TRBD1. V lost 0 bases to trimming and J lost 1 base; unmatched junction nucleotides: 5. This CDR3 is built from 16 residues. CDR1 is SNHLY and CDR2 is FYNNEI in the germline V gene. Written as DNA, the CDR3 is TGTGCCAGCAGTGAAGCGTGGGGACAGGTTTCCTACGAGCAGTACTTC. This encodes CASSEAWGQVSYEQYF.

CDR3 in amino acids: CATSRDPGHYGYTF. CDR3 coding DNA: TGTGCCACCAGCAGAGATCCAGGGCACTATGGCTACACCTTC. V gene TRBV15 combines with J gene TRBJ1-2; TRBD1 is a possible D gene (5 bases). This CDR3 is 14 amino acids long. Germline lookup yields CDR1 LNHNV and CDR2 YYDKDF (reference sequence). Trimming took off 0 bases at V and 3 bases at J, with 8 bases between the two ends. Using reference TRBV15 and TRBJ1-2 for the parts outside the CDR3, the full variable domain is DAMVIQNPRYQVTQFGKPVTLSCSQTLNHNVMYWYQQKSSQAPKLLFHYYDKDFNNEADTPDNFQSRRPNTSFCFLDIRSPGLGDTAMYLCATSRDPGHYGYTFGSGTRLTVV.

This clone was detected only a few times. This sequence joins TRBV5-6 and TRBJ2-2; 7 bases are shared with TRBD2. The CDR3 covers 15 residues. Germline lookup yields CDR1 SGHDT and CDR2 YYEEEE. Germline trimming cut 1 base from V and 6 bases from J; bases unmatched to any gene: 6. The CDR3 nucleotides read TGTGCCAGCAGCTTGAGGGCTAGCGGTCCCGGGGAGCTGTTTTTT. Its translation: CASSLRASGPGELFF. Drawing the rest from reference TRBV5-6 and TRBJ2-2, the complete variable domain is DAGVTQSPTHLIKTRGQQVTLRCSPKSGHDTVSWYQQALGQGPQFIFQYYEEEERQRGNFPDRFSGHQFPNYSSELNVNALLLGDSALYLCASSLRASGPGELFFGEGSRLTVL.

The CDR3 sequence is CASSYATFANSPLHF. The CDR3 nucleotides are TGTGCCAGCAGTTACGCGACATTCGCTAATTCACCCCTCCACTTT. V is TRBV6-5 and J is TRBJ1-6, with D hard to call. V lost 2 bases and J 6 bases, leaving 11 bases between the germline ends. CDR3 length equals 15 residues. Germline V gives CDR1 MNHEY, CDR2 SVGAGI.

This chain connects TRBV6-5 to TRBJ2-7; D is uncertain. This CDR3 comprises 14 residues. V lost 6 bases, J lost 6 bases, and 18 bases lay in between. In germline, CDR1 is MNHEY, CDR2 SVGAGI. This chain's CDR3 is CASRVTPDRGEQYF. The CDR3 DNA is TGTGCCAGCAGAGTTACGCCAGATCGCGGCGAGCAGTACTTC.

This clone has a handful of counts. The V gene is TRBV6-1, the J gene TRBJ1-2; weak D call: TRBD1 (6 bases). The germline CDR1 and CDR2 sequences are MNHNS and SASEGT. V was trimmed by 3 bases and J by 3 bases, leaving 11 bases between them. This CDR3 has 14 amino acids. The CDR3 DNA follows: TGTGCCAGCAGTGACTGGGGGCTAGACTATGGCTACACCTTC. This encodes CASSDWGLDYGYTF.

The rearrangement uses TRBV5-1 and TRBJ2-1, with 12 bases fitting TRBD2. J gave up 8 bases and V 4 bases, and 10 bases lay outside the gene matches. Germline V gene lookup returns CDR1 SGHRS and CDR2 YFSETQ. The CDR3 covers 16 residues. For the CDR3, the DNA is TGCGCCAGCAGCCCTAAACTAGCGGGGGGCCCCCATGAGCAGTTCTTC. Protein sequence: CASSPKLAGGPHEQFF.

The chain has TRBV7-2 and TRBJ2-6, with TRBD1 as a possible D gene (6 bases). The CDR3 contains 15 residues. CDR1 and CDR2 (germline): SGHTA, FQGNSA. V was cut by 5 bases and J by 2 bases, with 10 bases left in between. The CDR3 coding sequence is TGTGCCAGCAGCGGACGACAGGCTGGGGCCAACGTCCTGACTTTC. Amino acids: CASSGRQAGANVLTF.

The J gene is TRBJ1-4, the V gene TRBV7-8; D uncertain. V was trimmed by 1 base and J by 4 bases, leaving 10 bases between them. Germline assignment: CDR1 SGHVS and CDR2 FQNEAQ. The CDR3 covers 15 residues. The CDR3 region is CASSLGQAFNEKLFF. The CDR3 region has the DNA TGTGCCAGCAGCTTAGGCCAGGCCTTTAATGAAAAACTGTTTTTT.

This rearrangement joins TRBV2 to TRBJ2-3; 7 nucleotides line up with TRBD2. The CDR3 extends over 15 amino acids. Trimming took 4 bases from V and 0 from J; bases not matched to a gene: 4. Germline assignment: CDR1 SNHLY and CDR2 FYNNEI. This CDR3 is CASSVGSGSTDTQYF. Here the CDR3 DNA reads TGTGCCAGCAGTGTTGGTAGCGGGAGCACAGATACGCAGTATTTT.

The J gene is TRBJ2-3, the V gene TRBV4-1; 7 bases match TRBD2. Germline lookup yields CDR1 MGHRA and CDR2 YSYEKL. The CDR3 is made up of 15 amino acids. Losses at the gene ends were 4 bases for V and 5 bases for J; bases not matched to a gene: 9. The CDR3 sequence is CASSRRGEDGDTQYF. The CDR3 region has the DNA TGCGCCAGCAGCCGCCGGGGGGAAGACGGAGATACGCAGTATTTT.

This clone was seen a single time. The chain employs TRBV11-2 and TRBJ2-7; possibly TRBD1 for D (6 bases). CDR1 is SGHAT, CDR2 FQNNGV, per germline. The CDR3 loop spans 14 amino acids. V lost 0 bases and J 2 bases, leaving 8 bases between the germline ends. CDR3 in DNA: TGTGCCAGCAGCTTAGACACAGGGCCCTACGAGCAGTACTTC. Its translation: CASSLDTGPYEQYF.

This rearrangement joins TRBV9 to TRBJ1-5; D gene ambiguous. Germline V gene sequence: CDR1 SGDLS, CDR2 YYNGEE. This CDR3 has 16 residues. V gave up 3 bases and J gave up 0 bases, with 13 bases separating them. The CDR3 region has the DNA TGTGCCAGCAGCGAAACCACGGGTGGTAGCAATCAGCCCCAGCATTTT. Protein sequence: CASSETTGGSNQPQHF.

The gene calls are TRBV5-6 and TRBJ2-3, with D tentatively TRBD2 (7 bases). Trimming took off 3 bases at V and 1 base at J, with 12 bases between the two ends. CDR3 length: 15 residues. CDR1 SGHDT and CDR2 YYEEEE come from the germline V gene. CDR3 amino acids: CASSWGGLGTDTQYF. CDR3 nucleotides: TGTGCCAGCAGCTGGGGGGGGCTCGGCACAGATACGCAGTATTTT.

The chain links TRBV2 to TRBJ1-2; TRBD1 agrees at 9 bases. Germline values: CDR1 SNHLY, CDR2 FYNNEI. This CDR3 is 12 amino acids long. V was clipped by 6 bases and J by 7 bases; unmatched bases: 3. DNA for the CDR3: TGTGCCAGCAGCCTGACAGGGGGTGGCTACACCTTC. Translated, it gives CASSLTGGGYTF.

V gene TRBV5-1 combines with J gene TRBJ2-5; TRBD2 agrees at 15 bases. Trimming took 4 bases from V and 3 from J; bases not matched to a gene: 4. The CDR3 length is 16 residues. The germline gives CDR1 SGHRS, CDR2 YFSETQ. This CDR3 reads CASSLRTSGREETQYF. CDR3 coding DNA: TGCGCCAGCAGCCTTAGGACTAGCGGGAGGGAAGAGACCCAGTACTTC.

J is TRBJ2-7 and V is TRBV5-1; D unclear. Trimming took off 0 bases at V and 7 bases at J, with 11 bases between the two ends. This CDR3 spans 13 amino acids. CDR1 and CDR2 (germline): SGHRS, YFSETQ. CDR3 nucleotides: TGCGCCAGCAGCTTGGGGGCAGGCCGTGAGCAGTACTTC. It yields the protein CASSLGAGREQYF.